This TCR beta chain was retrieved from a study of shared clonotypes between healthy human individuals (dated by TCRdb to 2020 to 2021). Notes on the research overall: The cohort included three men and two women between 18 and 49 years of age. For each donor, CD4 naive and CD4 memory were each run on three plates, CD8 naive on two plates, and CD8 memory on one plate. The study deeply sequenced blood TCR repertoires of several healthy adults to estimate repertoire size and the extent of clonotype sharing between individuals. Different laboratories and diverse techniques were used to prepare libraries and sequence TCR repertoires, to increase sequencing depth and limit assay-specific biases. Leukapheresis yielded between about 0.94 and 8.9 billion PBMCs per donor. Summary of the overall study and its limitations: Incomplete sequencing was indicated by rarefaction of sorted-subset datasets, despite the large sequencing depth. Because the study included a small number of donors, the genetic and exposure-history diversity represented was limited. Clonotypes shared by all four sorted-subset donors showed higher generation probabilities than non-shared clonotypes. Sampling was restricted to blood, and TCR repertoires in tissues likely differ from the TCR repertoires found in blood. Larger estimated clonotype richness was generally found for naive subsets than for memory subsets. Across several donors, 5% to 6% of naive CD4, around 3.5% of naive CD8, roughly 2.2% of memory CD4, and roughly 0.4% of memory CD8 clonotypes were shared. Based on pairwise subsampling, the degree of clonotype sharing among donors was expected to be affected by sequencing depth.

The donors were healthy, HIV-negative adults with no recently reported acute infections or vaccinations. Every donor was a Caucasian adult living in Nashville, Tennessee, USA. CD4+ T cells were enriched by magnetic negative selection, after which naive cells were positively selected on CD45RA and the negative fraction was taken as the memory subset. After blood collection by leukapheresis, PBMCs were isolated using Ficoll-Histopaque density gradient centrifugation and then cryopreserved in the vapor phase of liquid nitrogen. Analytical flow cytometry was used to check the purity and quantity of each magnetically sorted T cell population. From each sorted fraction, genomic DNA was isolated and quantified by UV absorbance on a Nanodrop 2000c. As for this clone: What antigen it recognizes has not been identified. No base-level quality is on record; no much larger clone is a single base apart.

Using the deep immunoSEQ assay, TCR CDR3 regions were amplified from genomic DNA by multiplex PCR. For each cell subset, the extracted genomic DNA was distributed evenly across all wells of several immunoSEQ 96-well plates, and each plate served as one replicate. For sorted subsets, each replicate PCR was loaded with 200 to 250 ng genomic DNA, equivalent to about 30,000 T cell genomes. The purified libraries were quantified using a Qubit 3.0 fluorometer, sized with a Bioanalyzer 2100, and then quantified again using the KAPA Library Quantification kit. Every immunoSEQ 96-well plate was sequenced on a separate single-read 150-cycle Illumina NextSeq 550 flow cell. On the study's bioinformatics: Because only junctional sequences without quality scores were contained in the immunoSEQ output, filtering matching that applied to full-length reads could not be performed. To assign V/J genes and CDR3, sequences were annotated against IMGT germline references using PyIR, a Python wrapper for IgBLAST v1.9. Reads were filtered out if the reads had weak V/J assignments (E-value above 1e-6), no CDR3, stop codons, out-of-frame junctions, or ambiguous translated residues. A V3J clonotype was defined by an identical inferred V gene, J gene, and CDR3 amino acid sequence. Percentage overlap between repertoires was calculated by dividing the number of shared unique clonotypes by the size of the smaller repertoire. Repertoire richness was assessed with RTK rarefaction, the Chao1 estimator, and Recon v2.1 estimates of unobserved clonotypes. For all TCRbeta clonotypes obtained by the gDNA method from a few donors, generation probabilities were computed with OLGA. TCRdb limited this immuneACCESS table to in-frame rearrangements with V and J called. A share of clones is missing; checked studies link under half to unresolved V genes, and the rest is unexplained. V, J and clone size reflect that table, while D and trimming were determined from the DNA. Counted in this sample were approximately 500,000 clones; about 96% of them appeared once. The top ten clones comprise less than 0.06% of the sample.

According to the germline V gene, CDR1 reads SGHTA and CDR2 reads FQGTGA. V and J lose 6 bases and 6 bases, and a span of 18 bases separates them. Spanning cysteine to phenylalanine, the CDR3 consists of 14 amino acids. Only the CDR3 portion is preserved as DNA: 42 bases, with reading frame beginning at the first base. The sample taken for sequencing was naive CD4+ T cells sorted from blood. Interpreted using the paper, the cell subset or site label stands for: CD45RA+ positively selected. The V and J genes are TRBV7-3 and TRBJ2-7, with the D call perhaps TRBD1 or TRBD2, as 5 bases match in each case. The TCR originated in a woman aged 25 to 39 in good health. The DNA reads as follows: TGTGCCAGCAGTGTTTCAGGGAGTGGGTCCGAGCAGTACTTC. This encodes CASSVSGSGSEQYF.